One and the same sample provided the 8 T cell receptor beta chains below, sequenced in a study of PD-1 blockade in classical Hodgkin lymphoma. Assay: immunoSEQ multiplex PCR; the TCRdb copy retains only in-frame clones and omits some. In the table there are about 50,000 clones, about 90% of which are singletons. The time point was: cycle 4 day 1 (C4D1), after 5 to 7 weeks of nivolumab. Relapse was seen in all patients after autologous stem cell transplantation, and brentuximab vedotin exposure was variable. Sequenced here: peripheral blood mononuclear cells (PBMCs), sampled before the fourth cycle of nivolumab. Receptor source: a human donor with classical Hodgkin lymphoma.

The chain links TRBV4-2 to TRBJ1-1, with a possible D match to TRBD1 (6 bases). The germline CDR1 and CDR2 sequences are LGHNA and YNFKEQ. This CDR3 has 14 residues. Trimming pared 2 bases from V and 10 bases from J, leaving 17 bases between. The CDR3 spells CASSQPGTSIGAFF. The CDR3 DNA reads TGTGCCAGCAGCCAACCCGGGACAAGCATTGGAGCTTTCTTT.

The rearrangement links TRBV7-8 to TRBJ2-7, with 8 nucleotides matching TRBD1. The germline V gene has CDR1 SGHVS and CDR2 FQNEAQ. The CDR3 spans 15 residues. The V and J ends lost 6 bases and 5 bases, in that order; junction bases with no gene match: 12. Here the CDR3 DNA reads TGTGCCAGCAGGGAAAGGACAGGGATACCCCACGAGCAGTACTTC. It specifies CASRERTGIPHEQYF.

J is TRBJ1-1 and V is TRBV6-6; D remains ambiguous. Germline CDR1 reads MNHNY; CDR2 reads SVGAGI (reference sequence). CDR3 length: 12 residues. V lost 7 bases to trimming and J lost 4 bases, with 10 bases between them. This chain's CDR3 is CASTQMVTEAFF. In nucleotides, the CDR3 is TGTGCCAGCACCCAAATGGTCACTGAAGCTTTCTTT.

CDR3 sequence (DNA): TGTGCCAGCAGCTTAGCTCCGCGGGACCCCTACAATGAGCAGTTCTTC. It is translated as CASSLAPRDPYNEQFF. J is TRBJ2-1 and V is TRBV7-2, with D maybe TRBD2 (6 bases). The CDR3 spans 16 residues. The V and J ends lost 0 bases and 2 bases respectively, with 11 bases between them. Germline V gene data show CDR1 as SGHTA and CDR2 as FQGNSA.

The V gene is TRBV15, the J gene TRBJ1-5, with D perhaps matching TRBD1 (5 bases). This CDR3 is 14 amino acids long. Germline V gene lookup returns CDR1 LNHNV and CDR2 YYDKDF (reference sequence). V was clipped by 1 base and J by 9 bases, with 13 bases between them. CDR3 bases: TGTGCCACCAGCAGAGCTCGTGACAGTCGGCCCCAGCATTTT. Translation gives CATSRARDSRPQHF.

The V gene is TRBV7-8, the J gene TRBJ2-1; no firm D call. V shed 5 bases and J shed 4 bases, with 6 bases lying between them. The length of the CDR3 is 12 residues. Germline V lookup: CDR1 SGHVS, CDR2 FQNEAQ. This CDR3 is CASSPSYNEQFF. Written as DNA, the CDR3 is TGTGCCAGCAGCCCCTCATACAATGAGCAGTTCTTC.

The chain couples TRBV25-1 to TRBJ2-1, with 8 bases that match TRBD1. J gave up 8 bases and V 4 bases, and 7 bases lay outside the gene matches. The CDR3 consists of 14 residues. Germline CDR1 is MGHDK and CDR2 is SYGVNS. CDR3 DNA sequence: TGTGCCAGCAGTGCCGGGACAGGTTCTCATGAGCAGTTCTTC. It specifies CASSAGTGSHEQFF.

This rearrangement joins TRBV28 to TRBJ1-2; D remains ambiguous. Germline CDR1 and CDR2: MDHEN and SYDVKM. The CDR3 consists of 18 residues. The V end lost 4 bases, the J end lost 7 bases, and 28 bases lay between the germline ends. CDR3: CASSSRIRGELIASGYTF. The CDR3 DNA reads TGTGCCAGCAGTTCTCGTATTCGTGGCGAGTTGATAGCGTCTGGCTACACCTTC.